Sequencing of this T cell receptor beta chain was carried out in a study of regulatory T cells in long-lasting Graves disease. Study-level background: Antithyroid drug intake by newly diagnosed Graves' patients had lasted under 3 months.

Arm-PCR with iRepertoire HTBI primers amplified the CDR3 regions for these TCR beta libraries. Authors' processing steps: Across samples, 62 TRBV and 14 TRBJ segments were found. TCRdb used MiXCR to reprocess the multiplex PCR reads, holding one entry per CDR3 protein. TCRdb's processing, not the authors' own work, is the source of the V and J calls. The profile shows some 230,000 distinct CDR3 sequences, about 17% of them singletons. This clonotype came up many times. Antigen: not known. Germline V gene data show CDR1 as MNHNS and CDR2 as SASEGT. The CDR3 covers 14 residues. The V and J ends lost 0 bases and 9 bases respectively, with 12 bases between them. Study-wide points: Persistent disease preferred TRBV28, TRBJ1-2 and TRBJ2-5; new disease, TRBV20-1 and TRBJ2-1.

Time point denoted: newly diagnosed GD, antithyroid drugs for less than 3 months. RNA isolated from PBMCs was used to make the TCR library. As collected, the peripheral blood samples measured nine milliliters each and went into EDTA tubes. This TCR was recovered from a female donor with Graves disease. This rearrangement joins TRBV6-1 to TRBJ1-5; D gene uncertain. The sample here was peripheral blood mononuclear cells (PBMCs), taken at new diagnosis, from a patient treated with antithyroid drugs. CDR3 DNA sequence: TGTGCCAGCAGTGAAGCTACGGATCTTAGGCCCCAGCATTTT. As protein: CASSEATDLRPQHF.